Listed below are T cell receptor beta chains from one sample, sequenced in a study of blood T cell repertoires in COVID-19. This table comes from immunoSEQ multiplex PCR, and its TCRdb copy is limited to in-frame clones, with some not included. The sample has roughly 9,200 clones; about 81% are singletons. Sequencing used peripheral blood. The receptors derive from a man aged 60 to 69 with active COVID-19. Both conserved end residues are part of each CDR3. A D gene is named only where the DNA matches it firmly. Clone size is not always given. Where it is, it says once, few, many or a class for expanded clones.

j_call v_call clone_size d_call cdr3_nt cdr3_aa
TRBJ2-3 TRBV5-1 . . TGCGCCAGCAGCTTGGCCGTGGACTCCCGGGGAGGAGATACGCAGTATTTT CASSLAVDSRGGDTQYF
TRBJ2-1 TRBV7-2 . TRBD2 TGTGCCAGCAGCTTAGCCCTAGCGGGGGGGCCAGGCAATGAGCAGTTCTTC CASSLALAGGPGNEQFF
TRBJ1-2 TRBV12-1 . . TGTGCCAGCAGCTTCCAGGGTTTTACGTATGGCTACACCTTC CASSFQGFTYGYTF
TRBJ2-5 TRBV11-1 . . TGTGCCAGCAGCCCGAGACCCGGGGAGACCCAGTACTTC CASSPRPGETQYF
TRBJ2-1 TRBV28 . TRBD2 TGTGCCAGCAGTACCAGCGGGAGACGGAATGAGCAGTTCTTC CASSTSGRRNEQFF
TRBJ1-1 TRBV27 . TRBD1 TGTGCCAGCAGTTTAACAGGGGGGGCTGAAGCTTTCTTT CASSLTGGAEAFF
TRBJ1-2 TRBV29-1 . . TGCAGCGTTGAGGGCCTCGGGGCTAACTATGGCTACACCTTC CSVEGLGANYGYTF
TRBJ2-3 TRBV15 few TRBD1 TGTGCCACCAGCAGAAATCCCTTTGGGACAGGCAACACAGATACGCAGTATTTT CATSRNPFGTGNTDTQYF
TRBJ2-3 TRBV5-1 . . TGCGCCAGCAGCTTGGCGGGTCCTCGCACAGATACGCAGTATTTT CASSLAGPRTDTQYF
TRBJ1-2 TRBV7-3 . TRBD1 TGTGCCAGCAGCCGGGACAGGGTTGGGTATGGCTACACCTTC CASSRDRVGYGYTF
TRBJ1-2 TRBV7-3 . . TGTGCCAGCAGCTTAACGGGGTCAGGGCATGGCTACACCTTC CASSLTGSGHGYTF
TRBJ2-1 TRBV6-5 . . TGTGCCAGCAGGCGGACCGCGGGCAATGAGCAGTTCTTC CASRRTAGNEQFF
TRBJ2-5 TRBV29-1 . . TGCAGCGTTGAAGAACTGCAAGAGACCCAGTACTTC CSVEELQETQYF
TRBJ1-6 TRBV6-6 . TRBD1 TGTGCCAGCAGTTTCCGCCGACAGGGGGGAAAACCCCTCCACTTT CASSFRRQGGKPLHF
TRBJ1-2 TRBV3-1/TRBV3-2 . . TGTGCCAGCAGCCAACGCAGGGCCGAGGACTATGGCTACACCTTC CASSQRRAEDYGYTF
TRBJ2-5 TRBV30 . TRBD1 TGTGCCTCGGACAGGTTGGGGGAGACCCAGTACTTC CASDRLGETQYF
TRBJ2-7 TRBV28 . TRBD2 TGTGCCAGCAGTTTGCCACTAGCGGGGGCGGCCGAGCAGTACTTC CASSLPLAGAAEQYF
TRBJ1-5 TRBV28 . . TGTGCCAGCAGGGAACGGACACTCAATCAGCCCCAGCATTTT CASRERTLNQPQHF
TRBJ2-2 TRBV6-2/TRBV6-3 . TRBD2 TGTGCCAGCAGTTATCTAGCGGGTCTCTCCGGGGAGCTGTTTTTT CASSYLAGLSGELFF
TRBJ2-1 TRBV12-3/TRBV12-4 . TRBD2 TGTGCCAGCAGTTTACGCGGGGGGCAGTTCTTC CASSLRGGQFF
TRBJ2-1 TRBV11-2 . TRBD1 TGTGCCAGCAGCGGGTCCGGGACAGGGCCCAATGAGCAGTTCTTC CASSGSGTGPNEQFF
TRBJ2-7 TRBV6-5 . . TGTGCCAGCACCCACTTAGGACAGACCACCTACGAGCAGTACTTC CASTHLGQTTYEQYF
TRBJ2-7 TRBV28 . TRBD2 TGTGCCAGCAGTTTTAGCGGGAGGTTGGTTCTGTACTTC CASSFSGRLVLYF
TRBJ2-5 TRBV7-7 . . TGTGCCAGCAGCTTAGGGGGCGGAACAGGGGAGACCCAGTACTTC CASSLGGGTGETQYF
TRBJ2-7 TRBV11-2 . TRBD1 TGTGCCAGCAGCCAGAGTCGGGGACAGGCGACCTACGAGCAGTACTTC CASSQSRGQATYEQYF
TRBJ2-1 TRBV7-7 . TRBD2 TGTGCTAGCAGTCCAGGGCCGGGGGGGGCCTACAATGAGCAGTTCTTC CASSPGPGGAYNEQFF
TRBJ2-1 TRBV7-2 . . TGTGCCAGCAGCTTAAGGGTCACAGGCTACAATGAGCAGTTCTTC CASSLRVTGYNEQFF
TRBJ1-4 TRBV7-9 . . TGTGCCAGCAGCCCGCATGGGGGCGAGGAAAAACTGTTTTTT CASSPHGGEEKLFF
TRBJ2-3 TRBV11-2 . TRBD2 TGTGCCAGCAGCTTAGATGTTTTGCGCGTAGCGGGGGAGAGCACAGATACGCAGTATTTT CASSLDVLRVAGESTDTQYF
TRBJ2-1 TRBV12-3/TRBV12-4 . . TGTGCCAGCAGACCCGGGAACTACAATGAGCAGTTCTTC CASRPGNYNEQFF